These T cell receptor beta chains were read from a single sample in a study of T cells after yellow fever vaccination. One entry per CDR3 protein results from TCRdb running MiXCR on the 5' RACE reads. This sample yields roughly 500,000 distinct CDR3 sequences, of which around 21% are seen a single time; around 15% belongs to the top ten. The specimen comprised PBMCs, sampled 15 days after the yellow fever booster vaccination. These receptor sequences come from a young man who received the YFV17D yellow fever vaccine. The CDR3 runs from the conserved cysteine through the conserved F or W. The order of the fields is CDR3 DNA, CDR3 protein, clone size, V gene, J gene, D gene. A D gene is named only where the DNA matches it firmly. The listing skips clone size in some rows; elsewhere it reads once, few, many or a size class.

cdr3_nt: TGCGGAACTACATCCGGGACAGGGCGGAACGAGCAGTACTTC; cdr3_aa: CGTTSGTGRNEQYF; clone_size: .; v_call: TRBV25-1; j_call: TRBJ2-7; d_call: TRBD1
cdr3_nt: TGCAGCGTTAGGACTAGCGGGAGGGGGTCCTACGAGCAGTACTTC; cdr3_aa: CSVRTSGRGSYEQYF; clone_size: .; v_call: TRBV29-1; j_call: TRBJ2-7; d_call: TRBD2
cdr3_nt: TGCGCCAGCAGCTTGGAGGCTAGCGGGGCCTACGAGCAGTACTTC; cdr3_aa: CASSLEASGAYEQYF; clone_size: .; v_call: TRBV5-1; j_call: TRBJ2-7; d_call: TRBD2
cdr3_nt: TGTGCCAGCAGTTGGTTACGGGACTCCCAAAGAGGTTCACCCCTCCACTTT; cdr3_aa: CASSWLRDSQRGSPLHF; clone_size: few; v_call: TRBV6-5; j_call: TRBJ1-6; d_call: .
cdr3_nt: TGCAGTGCTAGTCGCGGGAGCGCTAGCACAGATACGCAGTATTTT; cdr3_aa: CSASRGSASTDTQYF; clone_size: few; v_call: TRBV20-1; j_call: TRBJ2-3; d_call: TRBD2
cdr3_nt: TGTGCCAGCAGCCTAAAGCCGTGGGAGACCCAGTACTTC; cdr3_aa: CASSLKPWETQYF; clone_size: .; v_call: TRBV7-9; j_call: TRBJ2-5; d_call: .
cdr3_nt: TGCGCCAGCAGCCAAGTTGAGGGACTAGCGTACGGGGAGCTGTTTTTT; cdr3_aa: CASSQVEGLAYGELFF; clone_size: .; v_call: TRBV4-3; j_call: TRBJ2-2; d_call: TRBD2
cdr3_nt: TGTGCCAGCAGTTTTCCCTCCCAGGGGGGTTACGAGCAGTACTTC; cdr3_aa: CASSFPSQGGYEQYF; clone_size: .; v_call: TRBV28; j_call: TRBJ2-7; d_call: .
cdr3_nt: TGTGCCAGCAGTGGTGACAGTTATAATTCACCCCTCCACTTT; cdr3_aa: CASSGDSYNSPLHF; clone_size: .; v_call: TRBV12-3/TRBV12-4; j_call: TRBJ1-6; d_call: .
cdr3_nt: TGTGCCAGCAGCTTAATCAGGACTAGCCAGCTTTCCTACAATGAGCAGTTCTTC; cdr3_aa: CASSLIRTSQLSYNEQFF; clone_size: few; v_call: TRBV11-2; j_call: TRBJ2-1; d_call: TRBD2
cdr3_nt: TGTGCCAGCAGTGCGTCGGCAGCGGGAGGGCCGAGGGAGCAGTTCTTC; cdr3_aa: CASSASAAGGPREQFF; clone_size: .; v_call: TRBV6-2/TRBV6-3; j_call: TRBJ2-1; d_call: TRBD2
cdr3_nt: TGCGCCAGCAGCCAAGGGAGCCTATCTGGGGCCAACGTCCTGACTTTC; cdr3_aa: CASSQGSLSGANVLTF; clone_size: few; v_call: TRBV4-3; j_call: TRBJ2-6; d_call: .
cdr3_nt: TGCAGCGTGGGGGCCAACACAGATACGCAGTATTTT; cdr3_aa: CSVGANTDTQYF; clone_size: .; v_call: TRBV29-1; j_call: TRBJ2-3; d_call: .
cdr3_nt: TGTGCCAGCAGTGCGGTGACGGGACGGGAGCAGTTCTTC; cdr3_aa: CASSAVTGREQFF; clone_size: few; v_call: TRBV2; j_call: TRBJ2-1; d_call: .
cdr3_nt: TGTGCCAGCGCCCAGGGGTTAGCAAACACCGGGGAGCTGTTTTTT; cdr3_aa: CASAQGLANTGELFF; clone_size: few; v_call: TRBV7-2; j_call: TRBJ2-2; d_call: .
cdr3_nt: TGTGCCAGCAGCACCGGGACATTACAAAAACTGTTTTTT; cdr3_aa: CASSTGTLQKLFF; clone_size: .; v_call: TRBV12-3/TRBV12-4; j_call: TRBJ1-4; d_call: .
cdr3_nt: TGCAGCGTAACTTGGACAGGGAGATCCTATGGCTACACCTTC; cdr3_aa: CSVTWTGRSYGYTF; clone_size: .; v_call: TRBV29-1; j_call: TRBJ1-2; d_call: TRBD1
cdr3_nt: TGTGCCACCAGCAGAGGGGGGACAGGGACTAACTATGGCTACACCTTC; cdr3_aa: CATSRGGTGTNYGYTF; clone_size: .; v_call: TRBV15; j_call: TRBJ1-2; d_call: TRBD1
cdr3_nt: TGTGCCTGGAGTGTGGGTAATCACGAGCAGTACTTC; cdr3_aa: CAWSVGNHEQYF; clone_size: many; v_call: TRBV30; j_call: TRBJ2-7; d_call: .
cdr3_nt: TGTGCCAGCAGCTTAGAGGGGGGAGGCGGCTACACCTTC; cdr3_aa: CASSLEGGGGYTF; clone_size: .; v_call: TRBV7-9; j_call: TRBJ1-2; d_call: .
cdr3_nt: TGTGCCAGCAGTGAATTGGGGCAGACTCCCCACTACGAGCAGTACTTC; cdr3_aa: CASSELGQTPHYEQYF; clone_size: few; v_call: TRBV25-1; j_call: TRBJ2-7; d_call: .
cdr3_nt: TGTGCCAGCAGTTTATCTCCGGGAGGAATTGAGCAGTTCTTC; cdr3_aa: CASSLSPGGIEQFF; clone_size: .; v_call: TRBV27; j_call: TRBJ2-1; d_call: TRBD2
cdr3_nt: TGTGCCAGCAGTCCGACTCAGGGATACTATCAGCCCCAGCATTTT; cdr3_aa: CASSPTQGYYQPQHF; clone_size: .; v_call: TRBV27; j_call: TRBJ1-5; d_call: .
cdr3_nt: TGTGCCAGCAGTGAAGATTCGTACCGGGCACAGTACTTC; cdr3_aa: CASSEDSYRAQYF; clone_size: .; v_call: TRBV25-1; j_call: TRBJ2-4; d_call: .
cdr3_nt: TGCGCCAGCAGCTTCCTCCCCGGGACAGGGGTTTTGAATGAGCAGTTCTTC; cdr3_aa: CASSFLPGTGVLNEQFF; clone_size: few; v_call: TRBV5-1; j_call: TRBJ2-1; d_call: TRBD1
cdr3_nt: TGTGCCAGCACTCATATGGGACAGGGGAACACCGGGGAGCTGTTTTTT; cdr3_aa: CASTHMGQGNTGELFF; clone_size: .; v_call: TRBV7-9; j_call: TRBJ2-2; d_call: TRBD1
cdr3_nt: TGTGCCATCAGTGAATCGGAGGGGACTGGAAACACCATATATTTT; cdr3_aa: CAISESEGTGNTIYF; clone_size: few; v_call: TRBV10-3; j_call: TRBJ1-3; d_call: .
cdr3_nt: TGTGCCAGCAGCGTAGGGGACAATGAGCAGTTCTTC; cdr3_aa: CASSVGDNEQFF; clone_size: many; v_call: TRBV9; j_call: TRBJ2-1; d_call: .
cdr3_nt: TGTGCCAGCAGCTCGACACAGAACATTCAGTACTTC; cdr3_aa: CASSSTQNIQYF; clone_size: few; v_call: TRBV7-2; j_call: TRBJ2-4; d_call: .
cdr3_nt: TGCGCCAGCATCCACTATGGGGGGCTTGGCAATGAGCAGTTCTTC; cdr3_aa: CASIHYGGLGNEQFF; clone_size: many; v_call: TRBV5-1; j_call: TRBJ2-1; d_call: .
cdr3_nt: TGCAGTGCTAGCGGGGGGCACCAGCCCCAGCATTTT; cdr3_aa: CSASGGHQPQHF; clone_size: few; v_call: TRBV20-1; j_call: TRBJ1-5; d_call: .
cdr3_nt: TGTGCCAGCAGCCAGGCCTCGGATACGCAGTATTTT; cdr3_aa: CASSQASDTQYF; clone_size: .; v_call: TRBV5-6; j_call: TRBJ2-3; d_call: .
cdr3_nt: TGTGCCAGCAGCTTATGGAGGGGTGAGCCCCAGCATTTT; cdr3_aa: CASSLWRGEPQHF; clone_size: once; v_call: TRBV7-2; j_call: TRBJ1-5; d_call: .